The 21 T cell receptor beta chains below all came from one sample that was sequenced in a study of T-cell reconstitution after alpha-beta-depleted transplantation in children. Researchers prepared the TCRbeta library using unique molecular identifiers, the study reports. Using its own MiXCR run on the PCR reads, TCRdb lists one record per CDR3 protein. Here the sample spans 95,000 to 150,000 distinct CDR3 sequences, under 25% being singletons. The material sequenced was PBMCs, mostly from graft donor cells, taken 180 days after TCRalphabeta/CD19-depleted stem cell transplant. The receptors were gathered from a male patient under 10 years old who had a stem cell transplant for chronic granulomatous disease, so the T cells may come from the graft donor.

This clonotype was seen repeatedly, ten times or more. The chain joins TRBV12-3 or TRBV12-4 to TRBJ2-5; D might be TRBD1 (7 bases). The CDR3 consists of 15 residues. V lost 3 bases and J lost 2, with 13 bases in between. As DNA, the CDR3 is TGTGCCAGCAGTTTTCAGGGGGGAGGACAAGAGACCCAGTACTTC. Its translation: CASSFQGGGQETQYF.

Of note for this clonotype: One end of the junction is discordant with germline, which a read error may explain. Here the CDR3 reads CAISNPGTQKTQYF. CDR3 DNA: TGTGCCATCAGTAATCCCGGGACCCAAAAGACCCAGTACTTC. V gene TRBV10-3 combines with J gene TRBJ2-5, with D possibly called TRBD1 or TRBD2 (5 bases each). Germline V lookup: CDR1 ENHRY, CDR2 SYGVKD. This CDR3 has 14 residues.

This clonotype was counted only a few times. This chain links TRBV11-2 with TRBJ2-3; 10 nucleotides agree with TRBD2. The CDR3 spans 18 residues. CDR1 SGHAT and CDR2 FQNNGV come from the germline V gene. Trimming removed 3 bases from V and 4 bases from J; junction bases left unmatched: 13. The CDR3 sequence is CASSLTAGGLGAADTQYF. The CDR3 DNA reads TGTGCCAGCAGCTTGACAGCGGGGGGGCTTGGTGCTGCAGATACGCAGTATTTT.

The chain links TRBV20-1 to TRBJ2-1, with TRBD1 matching 7 bases. This CDR3 comprises 16 residues. Germline-derived CDR1 and CDR2 are DFQATT and SNEGSKA (reference sequence). Trimming removed 5 bases from V and 1 base from J; junction bases left unmatched: 11. CDR3 protein: CSAYDREHYSYNEQFF. CDR3 in DNA: TGCAGTGCTTACGACAGGGAACATTATTCCTACAATGAGCAGTTCTTC.

The V and J genes are TRBV5-1 and TRBJ2-7, with D perhaps matching TRBD1 (6 bases). The ends were cut back, 0 bases at V and 2 bases at J, with 18 bases in the middle. Germline V gene sequence: CDR1 SGHRS, CDR2 YFSETQ. The length of the CDR3 is 17 residues. The CDR3 nucleotides read TGCGCCAGCAGCTTGGTTGGACAGACGATACCTACCTACGAGCAGTACTTC. This encodes CASSLVGQTIPTYEQYF.

The sample holds a few counts of this clonotype. The V call is TRBV20-1, the J call TRBJ2-7; 7 nucleotides agree with TRBD2. CDR3 length equals 15 residues. CDR1 is DFQATT, CDR2 SNEGSKA, per germline (reference sequence). With V trimmed by 0 bases and J by 4 bases, 9 bases remained unmatched. CDR3 region: CSAREVAGDWYEQYF. CDR3 nucleotide sequence: TGCAGTGCTAGAGAAGTGGCGGGAGACTGGTACGAGCAGTACTTC.

The rearrangement links TRBV7-8 to TRBJ1-2; TRBD1 aligns across 7 bases. The CDR3 spans 13 residues. With 3 bases clipped from V and 8 bases from J, the junction kept 6 bases outside the gene matches. Germline V gene lookup returns CDR1 SGHVS and CDR2 FQNEAQ. CDR3 protein: CASSLEGARGYTF. As DNA, the CDR3 is TGTGCCAGCAGCTTGGAGGGGGCTCGCGGCTACACCTTC.

This clonotype was counted ten times or more. The chain couples TRBV12-3 or TRBV12-4 to TRBJ2-7; 8 nucleotides match TRBD1. The CDR3 extends over 12 amino acids. The J segment lost 3 bases and the V segment lost 6 bases, leaving 1 base of the junction unmatched. The CDR3 DNA sequence: TGTGCCAGCAGGGACAGGGTCTACGAGCAGTACTTC. Its protein is CASRDRVYEQYF.

The V and J genes are TRBV7-2 and TRBJ2-7; 7 nucleotides agree with TRBD2. Looked up from germline, CDR1 is SGHTA and CDR2 is FQGNSA. V was clipped by 5 bases and J by 5 bases; unmatched bases: 12. CDR3 length: 15 residues. The CDR3: CASSLKGLSTHEQYF. The CDR3 DNA sequence: TGTGCCAGCAGCCTAAAGGGACTATCAACCCACGAGCAGTACTTC.

The chain has TRBV20-1 and TRBJ2-1, with 7 bases that match TRBD2. V shed 5 bases and J 8 bases; nucleotides not matched to a gene: 12. Germline CDR1 and CDR2: DFQATT and SNEGSKA (reference sequence). This CDR3 is built from 14 residues. The CDR3 DNA reads TGCAGTGCTGGTATAGCGGGCATAGGGGATGAGCAGTTCTTC. Its translation: CSAGIAGIGDEQFF.

The table lists this clonotype with a few counts. J is TRBJ2-1 and V is TRBV7-2; 12 nucleotides line up with TRBD2. The J segment lost 4 bases and the V segment lost 5 bases, leaving 3 bases of the junction unmatched. CDR1 and CDR2 from the germline V gene are SGHTA and FQGNSA. CDR3 size: 15 residues. CDR3 DNA sequence: TGTGCCAGCAGCACCCTAGCGGGAGGGTACAATGAGCAGTTCTTC. This codes for CASSTLAGGYNEQFF.

The chain links TRBV20-1 to TRBJ2-6; 9 bases are a match to TRBD1. The CDR3 totals 20 residues. Germline-derived CDR1 and CDR2 are DFQATT and SNEGSKA (reference sequence). Unmatched junction bases numbered 13, after V lost 1 base and J lost 0 bases. The CDR3 DNA reads TGCAGTGCTAGAGTATTCGAGGGACAGGGCTCCCTCTCTGGGGCCAACGTCCTGACTTTC. Translated: CSARVFEGQGSLSGANVLTF.

This clonotype was observed many times. The rearrangement joins TRBV7-3 to TRBJ2-3; TRBD1 matches at 9 bases. With 10 bases clipped from V and 2 bases from J, the junction kept 4 bases outside the gene matches. CDR3 size: 13 residues. Germline values: CDR1 SGHTA, CDR2 FQGTGA. The CDR3 DNA sequence: TGTGCCACCGGACAGGGGCACACAGATACGCAGTATTTT. Amino acid sequence: CATGQGHTDTQYF.

The gene calls are TRBV13 and TRBJ2-3; possible D gene TRBD1, 6 bases. Trimming pared 5 bases from V and 3 bases from J, leaving 18 bases between. The germline gives CDR1 PRHDT, CDR2 FYEKMQ (reference sequence). The CDR3 has 16 residues. CDR3 in amino acids: CASSPLTGTETDTQYF. CDR3 DNA sequence: TGTGCCAGCAGCCCCTTGACAGGAACAGAAACAGATACGCAGTATTTT.

The genes are TRBV18 and TRBJ1-2; maybe TRBD1 (5 bases). Germline CDR1 and CDR2: KGHSH and LQKENI. CDR3 length: 11 amino acids. Trimming took 10 bases from V and 8 from J, leaving 14 bases between them. CDR3 sequence: CATGESQGYTF. In nucleotides, the CDR3 is TGTGCCACGGGGGAATCTCAAGGCTACACCTTC. Using reference TRBV18 and TRBJ1-2 for the parts outside the CDR3, the full variable domain is NAGVMQNPRHLVRRRGQEARLRCSPMKGHSHVYWYRQLPEEGLKFMVYLQKENIIDESGMPKERFSAEFPKEGPSILRIQQVVRGDSAAYFCATGESQGYTFGSGTRLTVV.

The V and J genes are TRBV5-1 and TRBJ2-2; tentative D call: TRBD1 (6 bases). V was shortened by 5 bases and J by 0 bases, with 11 bases between the two germline ends. In germline, CDR1 is SGHRS, CDR2 YFSETQ. This CDR3 is built from 15 residues. CDR3 DNA sequence: TGCGCCAGCAGTACCGGGACAACGAACACCGGGGAGCTGTTTTTT. It is translated as CASSTGTTNTGELFF.

The rearrangement uses TRBV10-1 and TRBJ2-1, with a tentative D call TRBD2 (6 bases). CDR1 and CDR2 (germline): WNHNN, SYGVQD (reference sequence). Trimming left V 0 bases short and J 14 bases short, with 14 bases between. The CDR3 sequence is 13 residues long. The CDR3 sequence is CASSESLSGFEFF. DNA of the CDR3: TGCGCCAGCAGTGAGTCTTTAAGCGGGTTCGAGTTCTTC.

There are a few counts of this clonotype. CDR3 nucleotides: TGCGCCAGCAGTGAAAATTCCAATGAGCAGTTCTTC. Amino acid sequence: CASSENSNEQFF. The gene calls are TRBV10-2 and TRBJ2-1, with D unresolved. Between the trimmed V and J ends, which lost 3 bases and 6 bases, there was a span of 6 bases. Germline CDR1 and CDR2: WSHSY and SAAADI. The CDR3 loop spans 12 amino acids.

This chain links TRBV27 with TRBJ1-1, with a possible D match to TRBD1 (6 bases). V lost 6 bases to trimming and J lost 3 bases, with 20 bases between them. Germline V CDR1 and CDR2: MNHEY, SMNVEV (reference sequence). The CDR3 extends over 16 amino acids. CDR3 nucleotides: TGTGCCAGCAGCCAGAACAGGGTGGGGAAGGACACTGAAGCTTTCTTT. Amino acid sequence: CASSQNRVGKDTEAFF.

This clonotype was picked up a small number of times. The CDR3 spells CASSQVGASGINEKLFF. The CDR3 coding sequence is TGCGCCAGCAGCCAAGTTGGAGCATCCGGGATCAATGAAAAACTGTTTTTT. The J gene is TRBJ1-4, the V gene TRBV4-3; D not certain. The V end was cut by 1 base, the J end by 5 bases, with 17 bases between. The CDR3 totals 17 residues. Per the germline V gene, CDR1 is LGHNA and CDR2 is YSLEER.

Many counts were recorded for this clonotype. The chain recombines TRBV7-8 with TRBJ1-5; D not resolved. Germline values: CDR1 SGHVS, CDR2 FQNEAQ. V was pared by 3 bases and J by 6 bases, with 6 bases between. This CDR3 spans 12 amino acids. The CDR3 reads CASSLPGQPQHF. The DNA for the CDR3 is TGTGCCAGCAGCTTGCCGGGTCAGCCCCAGCATTTT.